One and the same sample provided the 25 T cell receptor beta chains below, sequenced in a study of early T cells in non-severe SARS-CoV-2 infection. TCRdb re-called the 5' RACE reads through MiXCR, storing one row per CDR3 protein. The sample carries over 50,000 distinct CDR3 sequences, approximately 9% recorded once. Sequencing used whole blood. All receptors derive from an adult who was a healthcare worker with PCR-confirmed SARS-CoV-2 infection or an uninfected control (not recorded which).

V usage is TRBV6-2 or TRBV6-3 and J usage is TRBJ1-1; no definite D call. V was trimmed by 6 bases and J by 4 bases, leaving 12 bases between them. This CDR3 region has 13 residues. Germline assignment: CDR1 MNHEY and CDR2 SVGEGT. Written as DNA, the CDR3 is TGTGCCAGCAGCATTTCAGTTTCCACTGAAGCTTTCTTT. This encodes CASSISVSTEAFF.

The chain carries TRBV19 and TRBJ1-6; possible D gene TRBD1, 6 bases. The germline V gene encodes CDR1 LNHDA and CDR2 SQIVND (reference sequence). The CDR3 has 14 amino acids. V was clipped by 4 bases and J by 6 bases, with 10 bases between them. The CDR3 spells CASSTTGFNSPLHF. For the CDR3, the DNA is TGTGCCAGTAGTACGACAGGTTTTAATTCACCCCTCCACTTT.

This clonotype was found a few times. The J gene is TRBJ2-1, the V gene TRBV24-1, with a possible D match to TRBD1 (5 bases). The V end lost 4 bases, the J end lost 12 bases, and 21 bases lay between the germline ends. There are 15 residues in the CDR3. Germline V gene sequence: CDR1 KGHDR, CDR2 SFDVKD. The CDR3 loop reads CATSDRPTEPPGQFF. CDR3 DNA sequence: TGTGCCACCAGTGACCGACCGACAGAGCCCCCAGGGCAGTTCTTC.

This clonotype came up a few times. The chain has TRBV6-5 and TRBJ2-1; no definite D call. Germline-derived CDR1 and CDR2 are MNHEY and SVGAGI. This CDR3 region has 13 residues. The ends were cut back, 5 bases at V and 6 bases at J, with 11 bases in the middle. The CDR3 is CASSVQIRNEQFF. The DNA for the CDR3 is TGTGCCAGCAGTGTACAGATTCGCAATGAGCAGTTCTTC.

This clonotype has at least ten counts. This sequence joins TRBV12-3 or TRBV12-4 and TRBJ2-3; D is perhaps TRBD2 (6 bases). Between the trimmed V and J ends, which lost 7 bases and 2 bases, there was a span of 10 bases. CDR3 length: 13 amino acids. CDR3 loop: CASNAGPTDTQYF. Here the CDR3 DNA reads TGTGCCAGCAACGCGGGGCCCACAGATACGCAGTATTTT.

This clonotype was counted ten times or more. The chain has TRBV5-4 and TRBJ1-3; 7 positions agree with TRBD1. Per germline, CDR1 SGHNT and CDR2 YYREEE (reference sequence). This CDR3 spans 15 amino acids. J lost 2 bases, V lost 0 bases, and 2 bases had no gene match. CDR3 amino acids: CASSLDRGTGNTIYF. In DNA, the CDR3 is TGTGCCAGCAGCTTGGACAGGGGTACTGGAAACACCATATATTTT.

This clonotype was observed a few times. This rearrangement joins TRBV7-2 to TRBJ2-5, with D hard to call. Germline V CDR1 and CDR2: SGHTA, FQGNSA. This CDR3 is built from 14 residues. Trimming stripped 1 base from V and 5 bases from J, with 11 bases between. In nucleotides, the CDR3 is TGTGCCAGCAGCTTAGTAAACGGTCCGGAGACCCAGTACTTC. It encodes CASSLVNGPETQYF.

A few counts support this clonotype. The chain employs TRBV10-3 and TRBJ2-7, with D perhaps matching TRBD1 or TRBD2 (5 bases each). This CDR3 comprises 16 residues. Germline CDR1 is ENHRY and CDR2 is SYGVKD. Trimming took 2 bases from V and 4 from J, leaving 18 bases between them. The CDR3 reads CAISEGGPRPPYEQYV. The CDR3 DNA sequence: TGTGCCATCAGTGAGGGGGGACCGAGGCCCCCATACGAGCAGTACGTC.

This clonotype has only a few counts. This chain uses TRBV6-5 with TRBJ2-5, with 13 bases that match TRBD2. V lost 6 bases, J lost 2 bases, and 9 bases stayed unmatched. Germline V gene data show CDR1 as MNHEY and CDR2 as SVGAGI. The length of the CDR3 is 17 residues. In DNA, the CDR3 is TGTGCCAGCAGAACCAGACTAGCGGGGGGACTTCAAGAGACCCAGTACTTC. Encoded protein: CASRTRLAGGLQETQYF.

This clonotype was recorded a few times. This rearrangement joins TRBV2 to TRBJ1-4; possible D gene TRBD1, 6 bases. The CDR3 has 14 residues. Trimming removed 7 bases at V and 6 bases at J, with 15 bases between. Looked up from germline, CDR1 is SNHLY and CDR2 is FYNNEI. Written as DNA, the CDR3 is TGTGCCAGCACTACAGGGAAAAGTCATGAAAAACTGTTTTTT. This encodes CASTTGKSHEKLFF.

The CDR3 loop reads CASSEDRYEQYV. Here the CDR3 DNA reads TGTGCCAGCAGTGAGGACAGATACGAGCAGTACGTC. J is TRBJ2-7 and V is TRBV28; the D gene is possibly TRBD1 (6 bases). This CDR3 is 12 amino acids long. CDR1 is MDHEN and CDR2 is SYDVKM in the germline V gene. V lost 5 bases to trimming and J lost 4 bases, with 9 bases between them.

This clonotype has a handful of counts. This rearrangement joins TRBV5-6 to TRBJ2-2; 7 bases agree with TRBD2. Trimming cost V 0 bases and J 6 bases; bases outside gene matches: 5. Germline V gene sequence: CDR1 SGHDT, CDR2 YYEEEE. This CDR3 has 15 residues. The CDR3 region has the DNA TGTGCCAGCAGCTTGGGAGGTCTAGCGGCCGGGGAGCTGTTTTTT. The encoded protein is CASSLGGLAAGELFF.

In DNA, the CDR3 is TGTGCCAGCAGCGTCAGAGGGATTGAGGCAGATACGCAGTATTTT. Its protein product is CASSVRGIEADTQYF. J is TRBJ2-3 and V is TRBV9; perhaps TRBD2 as D (5 bases). Germline CDR1 and CDR2: SGDLS and YYNGEE. V lost 2 bases and J lost 4, with 14 bases in between. CDR3 length equals 15 residues.

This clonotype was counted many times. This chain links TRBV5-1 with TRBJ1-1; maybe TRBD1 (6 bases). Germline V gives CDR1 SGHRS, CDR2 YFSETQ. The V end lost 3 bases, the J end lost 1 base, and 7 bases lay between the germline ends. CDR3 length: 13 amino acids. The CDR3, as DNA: TGCGCCAGCAGCTGGACAGAGAACACTGAAGCTTTCTTT. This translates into CASSWTENTEAFF. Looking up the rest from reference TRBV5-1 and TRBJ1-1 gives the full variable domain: KAGVTQTPRYLIKTRGQQVTLSCSPISGHRSVSWYQQTPGQGLQFLFEYFSETQRNKGNFPGRFSGRQFSNSRSEMNVSTLELGDSALYLCASSWTENTEAFFGQGTRLTVV.

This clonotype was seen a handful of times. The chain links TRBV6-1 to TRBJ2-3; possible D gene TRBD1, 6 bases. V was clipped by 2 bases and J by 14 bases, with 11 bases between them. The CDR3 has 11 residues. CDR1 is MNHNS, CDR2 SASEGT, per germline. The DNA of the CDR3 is TGTGCCAGCAGTGAAAGACAGGCTCCGTATTTT. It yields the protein CASSERQAPYF.

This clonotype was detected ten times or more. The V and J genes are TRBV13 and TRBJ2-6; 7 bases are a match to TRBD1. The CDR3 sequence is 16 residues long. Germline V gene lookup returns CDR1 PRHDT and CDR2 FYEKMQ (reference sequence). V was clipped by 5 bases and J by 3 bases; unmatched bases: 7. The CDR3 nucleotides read TGTGCCAGCAGCCCCACAGGGGAATTTGGGGCCAACGTCCTGACTTTC. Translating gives CASSPTGEFGANVLTF.

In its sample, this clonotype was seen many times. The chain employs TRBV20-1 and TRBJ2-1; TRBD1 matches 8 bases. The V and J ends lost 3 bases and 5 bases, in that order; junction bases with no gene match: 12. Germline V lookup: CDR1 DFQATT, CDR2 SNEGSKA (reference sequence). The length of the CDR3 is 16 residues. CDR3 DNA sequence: TGCAGTGCTAGTTCGGACAGGGTAGGATTAAACAATGAGCAGTTCTTC. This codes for CSASSDRVGLNNEQFF.

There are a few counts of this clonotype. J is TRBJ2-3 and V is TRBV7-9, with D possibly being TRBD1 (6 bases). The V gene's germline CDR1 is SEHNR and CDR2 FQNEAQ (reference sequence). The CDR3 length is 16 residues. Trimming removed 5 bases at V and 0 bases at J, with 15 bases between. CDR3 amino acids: CASSHGGGRSTDTQYF. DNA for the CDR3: TGTGCCAGCAGCCACGGTGGGGGCAGAAGCACAGATACGCAGTATTTT.

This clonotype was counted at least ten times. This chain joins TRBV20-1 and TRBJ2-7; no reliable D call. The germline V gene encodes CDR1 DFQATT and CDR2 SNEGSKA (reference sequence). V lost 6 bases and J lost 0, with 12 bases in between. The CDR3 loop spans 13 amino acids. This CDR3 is CSAGDRSSYEQYV. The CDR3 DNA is TGCAGTGCCGGAGACCGGAGCTCCTACGAGCAGTACGTC.

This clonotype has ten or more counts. CDR3 amino acids: CASSYEPGAPSNQPQHF. In DNA form, the CDR3 reads TGTGCCAGCAGTTACGAGCCGGGGGCGCCTAGCAATCAGCCCCAGCATTTT. The V call is TRBV6-2 or TRBV6-3, the J call TRBJ1-5; TRBD1 is a possible D gene (6 bases). With 2 bases removed from V and 0 bases from J, the gap between germline ends came to 14 bases. The germline gives CDR1 MNHEY, CDR2 SVGEGT. CDR3 length: 17 amino acids.

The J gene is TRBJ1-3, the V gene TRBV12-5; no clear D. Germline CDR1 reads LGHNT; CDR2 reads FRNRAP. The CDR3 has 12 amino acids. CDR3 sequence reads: CAVVDSGNTIYF. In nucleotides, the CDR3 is TGTGCCGTAGTTGACTCTGGAAACACCATATATTTT. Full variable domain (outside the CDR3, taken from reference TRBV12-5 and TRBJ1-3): DARVTQTPRHKVTEMGQEVTMRCQPILGHNTVFWYRQTMMQGLELLAYFRNRAPLDDSGMPKDRFSAEMPDATLATLKIQPSEPRDSAVYFCAVVDSGNTIYFGEGSWLTVV.

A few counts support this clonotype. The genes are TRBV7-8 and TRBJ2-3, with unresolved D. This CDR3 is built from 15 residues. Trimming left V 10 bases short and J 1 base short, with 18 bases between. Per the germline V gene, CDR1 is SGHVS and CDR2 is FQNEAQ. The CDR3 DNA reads TGTGCCACCCTGTCGAGGCTCAACGGCACAGATACGCAGTATTTT. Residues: CATLSRLNGTDTQYF.

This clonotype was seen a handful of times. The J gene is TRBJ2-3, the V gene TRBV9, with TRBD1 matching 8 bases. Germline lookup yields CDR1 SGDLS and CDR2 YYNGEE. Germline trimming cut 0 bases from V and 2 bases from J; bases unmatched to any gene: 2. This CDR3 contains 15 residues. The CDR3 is CASSVEQGDTDTQYF. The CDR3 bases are TGTGCCAGCAGCGTAGAACAGGGGGACACAGATACGCAGTATTTT.

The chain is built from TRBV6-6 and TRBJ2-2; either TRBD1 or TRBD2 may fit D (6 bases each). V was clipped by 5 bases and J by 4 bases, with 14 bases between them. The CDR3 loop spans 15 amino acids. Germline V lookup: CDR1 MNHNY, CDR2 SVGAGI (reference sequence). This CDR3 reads CASSTGRGGTGELFF. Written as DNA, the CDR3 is TGTGCCAGCAGTACCGGCAGGGGAGGCACCGGGGAGCTGTTTTTT.

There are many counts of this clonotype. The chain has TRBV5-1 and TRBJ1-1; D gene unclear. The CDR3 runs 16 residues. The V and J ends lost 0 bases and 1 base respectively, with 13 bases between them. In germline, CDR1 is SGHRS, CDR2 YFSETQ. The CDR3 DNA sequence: TGCGCCAGCAGCTTGGGGGATTCCCTCAAGAACACTGAAGCTTTCTTT. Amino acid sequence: CASSLGDSLKNTEAFF.